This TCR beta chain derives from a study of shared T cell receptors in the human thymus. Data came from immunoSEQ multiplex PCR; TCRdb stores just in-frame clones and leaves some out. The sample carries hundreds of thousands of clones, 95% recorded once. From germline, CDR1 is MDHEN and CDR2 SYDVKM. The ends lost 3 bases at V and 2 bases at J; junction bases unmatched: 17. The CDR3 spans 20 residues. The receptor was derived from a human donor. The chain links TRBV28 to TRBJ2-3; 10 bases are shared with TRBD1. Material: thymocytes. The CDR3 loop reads CASSLGHQLTGGGTTDTQYF. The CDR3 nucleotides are TGTGCCAGCAGTTTGGGGCACCAACTGACAGGGGGCGGAACCACAGATACGCAGTATTTT.